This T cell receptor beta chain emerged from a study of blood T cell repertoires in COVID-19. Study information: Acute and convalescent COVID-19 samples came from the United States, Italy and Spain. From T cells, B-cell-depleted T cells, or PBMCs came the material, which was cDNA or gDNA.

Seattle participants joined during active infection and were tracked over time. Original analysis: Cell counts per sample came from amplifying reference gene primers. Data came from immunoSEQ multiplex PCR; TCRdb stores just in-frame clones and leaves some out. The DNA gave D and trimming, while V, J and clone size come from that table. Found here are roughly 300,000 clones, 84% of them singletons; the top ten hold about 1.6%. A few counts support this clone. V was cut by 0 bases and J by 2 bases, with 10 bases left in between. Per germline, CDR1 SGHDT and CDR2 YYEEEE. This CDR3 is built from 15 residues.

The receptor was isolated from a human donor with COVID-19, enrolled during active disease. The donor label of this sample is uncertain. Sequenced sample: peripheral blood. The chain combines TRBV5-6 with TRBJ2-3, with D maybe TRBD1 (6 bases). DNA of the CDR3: TGTGCCAGCAGCTTGGTTCAGGGGTTCACAGATACGCAGTATTTT. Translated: CASSLVQGFTDTQYF. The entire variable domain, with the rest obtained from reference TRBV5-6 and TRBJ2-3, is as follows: DAGVTQSPTHLIKTRGQQVTLRCSPKSGHDTVSWYQQALGQGPQFIFQYYEEEERQRGNFPDRFSGHQFPNYSSELNVNALLLGDSALYLCASSLVQGFTDTQYFGPGTRLTVL.